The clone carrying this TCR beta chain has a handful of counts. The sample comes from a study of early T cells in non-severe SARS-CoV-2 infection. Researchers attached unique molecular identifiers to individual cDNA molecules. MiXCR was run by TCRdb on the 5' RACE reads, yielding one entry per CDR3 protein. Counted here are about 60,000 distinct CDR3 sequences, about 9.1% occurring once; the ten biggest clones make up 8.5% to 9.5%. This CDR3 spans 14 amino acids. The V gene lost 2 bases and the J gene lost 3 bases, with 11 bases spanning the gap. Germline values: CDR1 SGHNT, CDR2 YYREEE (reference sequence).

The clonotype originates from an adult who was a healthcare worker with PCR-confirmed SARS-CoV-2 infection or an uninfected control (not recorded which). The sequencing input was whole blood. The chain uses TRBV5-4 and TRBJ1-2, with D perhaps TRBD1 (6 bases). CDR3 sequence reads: CASSLWGAHYGYTF. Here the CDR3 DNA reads TGTGCCAGCAGCTTATGGGGGGCTCACTATGGCTACACCTTC.